These 9 T cell receptor beta chains originate from one sample sequenced in a study of cytomegalovirus exposure and HLA in healthy donors. Use of 60 Vbeta and 13 Jbeta primers characterized the PCR. Using immunoSEQ multiplex PCR, the repertoire was profiled, and TCRdb retains in-frame clones only, with some absent. The sample consists of roughly 130,000 clones, about 8.5% of them appearing once. The source material was PBMCs. These receptors were taken from a man in his forties in good health and CMV-seronegative.

The chain links TRBV7-9 to TRBJ2-3; tentatively, D is TRBD2 (6 bases). Trimming shortened V by 2 bases and J by 2 bases, and 11 bases separated the two germline ends. The germline gives CDR1 SEHNR, CDR2 FQNEAQ (reference sequence). The CDR3 length is 15 residues. The CDR3 coding sequence is TGTGCCAGCAGCTTATGGCGGGACCTCACAGATACGCAGTATTTT. This gives the protein CASSLWRDLTDTQYF. The full variable domain, completed using reference TRBV7-9 and TRBJ2-3, is DTGVSQNPRHKITKRGQNVTFRCDPISEHNRLYWYRQTLGQGPEFLTYFQNEAQLEKSRLLSDRFSAERPKGSFSTLEIQRTEQGDSAMYLCASSLWRDLTDTQYFGPGTRLTVL.

The J gene is TRBJ2-5, the V gene TRBV11-3; perhaps TRBD2 as D (5 bases). Germline loops: CDR1 SGHNT, CDR2 YENEEA. Deletions cut 5 bases from V and 4 bases from J, with 20 bases between. The CDR3 is 16 residues long. Here the CDR3 reads CASSPPGIPKGETQYF. The CDR3 region has the DNA TGTGCCAGCAGCCCCCCCGGGATACCGAAGGGAGAGACCCAGTACTTC.

This clone was detected only a few times. Germline and junction disagree at one end, which may indicate a read error. The chain uses TRBV27 and TRBJ1-2; D gene unclear. From germline, CDR1 is MNHEY and CDR2 SMNVEV (reference sequence). This CDR3 is 14 amino acids long. CDR3 residues: CASSLSRGPSGYTF. The CDR3 DNA follows: TGTGCCAGCAGTCTATCCCGAGGTCCGAGTGGCTACACCTTC.

The chain has TRBV2 and TRBJ2-3, with TRBD2 matching 10 bases. Germline V gene data show CDR1 as SNHLY and CDR2 as FYNNEI. This CDR3 has 16 residues. With V trimmed by 0 bases and J by 5 bases, 5 bases remained unmatched. The chain's CDR3 is CASSEAPSGGIDTQYF. The CDR3 bases are TGTGCCAGCAGTGAAGCGCCTAGCGGGGGAATAGATACGCAGTATTTT. Combining the CDR3 with reference TRBV2 and TRBJ2-3 gives the whole variable domain EPEVTQTPSHQVTQMGQEVILRCVPISNHLYFYWYRQILGQKVEFLVSFYNNEISEKSEIFDDQFSVERPDGSNFTLKIRSTKLEDSAMYFCASSEAPSGGIDTQYFGPGTRLTVL.

This sequence joins TRBV10-2 and TRBJ2-1; 11 bases line up with TRBD2. The CDR3 runs 15 residues. Germline loops: CDR1 WSHSY, CDR2 SAAADI. V lost 6 bases to trimming and J lost 6 bases; unmatched junction nucleotides: 7. CDR3 DNA sequence: TGCGCCAGCAGCGTAGCGGGGGGGCGTAGCAATGAGCAGTTCTTC. It translates to CASSVAGGRSNEQFF.

This clone was seen a few times. V usage is TRBV15 and J usage is TRBJ2-2, with D uncertain. V dropped 0 bases and J dropped 1 base, with 6 bases sitting between them. CDR3 length: 15 amino acids. The V gene's germline CDR1 is LNHNV and CDR2 YYDKDF (reference sequence). The CDR3 loop is CATSRDQRNTGELFF. The CDR3 DNA reads TGTGCCACCAGCAGAGATCAGCGGAACACCGGGGAGCTGTTTTTT. Supplemented by reference TRBV15 and TRBJ2-2, the full variable domain reads DAMVIQNPRYQVTQFGKPVTLSCSQTLNHNVMYWYQQKSSQAPKLLFHYYDKDFNNEADTPDNFQSRRPNTSFCFLDIRSPGLGDTAMYLCATSRDQRNTGELFFGEGSRLTVL.

The rearrangement links TRBV5-8 to TRBJ1-2, with D perhaps TRBD1 (6 bases). This CDR3 region has 14 residues. The germline V gene has CDR1 SGHTS and CDR2 YDEGEE. Trimming left V 7 bases short and J 4 bases short, with 17 bases between. CDR3 sequence reads: CASLVTGTIYGYTF. The CDR3 region has the DNA TGTGCCAGCTTGGTAACAGGGACGATCTATGGCTACACCTTC.

This clone has only a few counts. The gene calls are TRBV6-6 and TRBJ1-6; tentative D call: TRBD1 (6 bases). V dropped 11 bases and J dropped 7 bases, with 12 bases sitting between them. CDR1 and CDR2 from the germline V gene are MNHNY and SVGAGI (reference sequence). The CDR3 runs to 12 residues. The CDR3 is CAGGQMNSPLHF. CDR3 in DNA: TGTGCCGGAGGACAGATGAATTCACCCCTCCACTTT.

This chain joins TRBV4-1 and TRBJ2-1; 10 bases line up with TRBD1. Germline lookup yields CDR1 MGHRA and CDR2 YSYEKL. This CDR3 contains 17 residues. The junction had 13 bases not matched to a gene; V was cut back by 6 bases and J by 5 bases. The CDR3 sequence is CASRSGKGQGDHNEQFF. CDR3 bases: TGCGCCAGCAGATCCGGAAAAGGACAGGGGGATCACAATGAGCAGTTCTTC.